Shown below are 17 T cell receptor beta chains from a single sample sequenced in a study of Ad26.COV2.S vaccination and SARS-CoV-2 variants. Only in-frame clones appear in the TCRdb table, and some are missing; sequencing was by immunoSEQ multiplex PCR. Of 150,000 to 200,000 clones listed, around 88% were seen once; the top ten hold about 5.5%. Here the sequenced sample was peripheral blood, taken after recovery from COVID-19. Every receptor here comes from a human donor who had recovered from COVID-19.

This clone was picked up one time. The chain has TRBV5-4 and TRBJ2-5; D is unclear. Germline assignment: CDR1 SGHNT and CDR2 YYREEE (reference sequence). The CDR3 is made up of 12 amino acids. V shed 0 bases and J shed 5 bases, with 5 bases lying between them. The CDR3: CASSLESETQYF. The CDR3 DNA reads as TGTGCCAGCAGCTTGGAGTCTGAGACCCAGTACTTC.

With regard to this clone: Other nucleotide sequences from this sample produce the same CDR3. The V call is TRBV5-1, the J call TRBJ1-1; D gene unclear. V was trimmed by 2 bases and J by 0 bases, leaving 8 bases between them. The length of the CDR3 is 14 residues. Germline-derived CDR1 and CDR2 are SGHRS and YFSETQ. DNA of the CDR3: TGCGCCAGCAGCTTCAGAGGTATGAACACTGAAGCTTTCTTT. Amino acids: CASSFRGMNTEAFF.

The V gene is TRBV7-2, the J gene TRBJ1-2; 8 positions match TRBD1. With 4 bases clipped from V and 7 bases from J, the junction kept 5 bases outside the gene matches. Germline loops: CDR1 SGHTA, CDR2 FQGNSA. This CDR3 comprises 13 residues. The DNA of the CDR3 is TGTGCCAGCAGCTACAGGACAGGGTCTGGCTACACCTTC. Translated: CASSYRTGSGYTF.

The rearrangement joins TRBV5-6 to TRBJ2-1; D is unresolved. This CDR3 comprises 12 residues. Germline lookup yields CDR1 SGHDT and CDR2 YYEEEE. V lost 4 bases to trimming and J lost 4 bases, with 6 bases between them. CDR3 bases: TGTGCCAGCAGCCCCTCATACAATGAGCAGTTCTTC. Translated, it gives CASSPSYNEQFF.

The chain is built from TRBV6-5 and TRBJ1-1, with D unresolved. CDR1 and CDR2 (germline): MNHEY, SVGAGI. There are 14 residues in the CDR3. V lost 0 bases and J lost 2, with 7 bases in between. The CDR3 spells CASSYSGYNTEAFF. DNA for the CDR3: TGTGCCAGCAGTTACTCAGGGTATAACACTGAAGCTTTCTTT.

The CDR3 sequence is CASSLDQISETQYF. In DNA, the CDR3 is TGTGCCAGCAGCTTGGATCAGATCTCCGAGACCCAGTACTTC. The chain has TRBV5-4 and TRBJ2-5; no clear D. The CDR3 is made up of 14 amino acids. Trimming stripped 0 bases from V and 5 bases from J, with 11 bases between. Germline CDR1 is SGHNT and CDR2 is YYREEE (reference sequence). The full variable domain, in which reference TRBV5-4 and TRBJ2-5 provide the parts outside the CDR3, is ETGVTQSPTHLIKTRGQQVTLRCSSQSGHNTVSWYQQALGQGPQFIFQYYREEENGRGNFPPRFSGLQFPNYSSELNVNALELDDSALYLCASSLDQISETQYFGPGTRLLVL.

V gene TRBV25-1 combines with J gene TRBJ2-5; D might be TRBD1 (6 bases). This CDR3 is built from 13 residues. V lost 5 bases and J 1 base, leaving 8 bases between the germline ends. Looked up from germline, CDR1 is MGHDK and CDR2 is SYGVNS. CDR3 amino acids: CASSWTAQETQYF. The CDR3, as DNA: TGTGCCAGCAGTTGGACAGCCCAAGAGACCCAGTACTTC.

The chain has TRBV25-1 and TRBJ2-4; D possibly uses TRBD1 or TRBD2 (6 bases each). Germline values: CDR1 MGHDK, CDR2 SYGVNS. This CDR3 comprises 14 residues. V was pared by 2 bases and J by 8 bases, with 13 bases between. The CDR3 protein is CASSEIGGRDIQYF. CDR3 bases: TGTGCCAGCAGTGAAATAGGGGGGCGTGACATTCAGTACTTC. The variable domain in full, completed from reference TRBV25-1 and TRBJ2-4, reads EADIYQTPRYLVIGTGKKITLECSQTMGHDKMYWYQQDPGMELHLIHYSYGVNSTEKGDLSSESTVSRIRTEHFPLTLESARPSHTSQYLCASSEIGGRDIQYFGAGTRLSVL.

This clone has a single count. The rearrangement joins TRBV12-5 to TRBJ1-5; TRBD1 matches 9 bases. The CDR3 length is 18 residues. Trimming removed 4 bases from V and 3 bases from J; junction bases left unmatched: 13. Germline V lookup: CDR1 LGHNT, CDR2 FRNRAP. The CDR3, as DNA: TGTGCTAGTGGTTCGATGGGACAGGGTATTTTCCTCAATCAGCCCCAGCATTTT. Translation: CASGSMGQGIFLNQPQHF.

The CDR3 DNA is TGTGCCAGCAGCAATCTCAGGGGAGAAGCTAGAACCTTC. This gives the protein CASSNLRGEARTF. The chain links TRBV7-3 to TRBJ1-2, with D possibly being TRBD1 (6 bases). CDR1 and CDR2 from the germline V gene are SGHTA and FQGTGA. This CDR3 spans 13 amino acids. V was clipped by 5 bases and J by 14 bases, with 21 bases between them. The full variable domain, completed using reference TRBV7-3 and TRBJ1-2, is GAGVSQTPSNKVTEKGKYVELRCDPISGHTALYWYRQSLGQGPEFLIYFQGTGAADDSGLPNDRFFAVRPEGSVSTLKIQRTERGDSAVYLCASSNLRGEARTFGSGTRLTVV.

The V call is TRBV29-1, the J call TRBJ1-2; D is uncertain. Germline V gives CDR1 SQVTM, CDR2 ANQGSEA. Trimming took off 1 base at V and 0 bases at J, with 9 bases between the two ends. The CDR3 covers 14 residues. In nucleotides, the CDR3 is TGCAGCGTTGAAGTGGCTGCTCCTAACTATGGCTACACCTTC. Protein: CSVEVAAPNYGYTF.

The chain employs TRBV12-2 and TRBJ2-1; the tabulated D call, TRBD1, remains unverified against the DNA. TRBV12-2 is classified as a pseudogene. The CDR3 contains 16 residues. The CDR3 nucleotides read TGTGCAAGTCGCCCGACGGACAGGGTATCGATCAATGAGCAGTTCTTC. Amino acids: CASRPTDRVSINEQFF.

This chain uses TRBV7-3 with TRBJ2-3; D not certain. The CDR3 covers 13 residues. Between the trimmed V and J ends, which lost 4 bases and 8 bases, there was a span of 13 bases. CDR1 and CDR2 from the germline V gene are SGHTA and FQGTGA. CDR3 residues: CASSSTPPATQYF. The DNA of the CDR3 is TGTGCCAGCAGCTCGACGCCCCCGGCTACGCAGTATTTT. The full variable domain, rest sourced from reference TRBV7-3 and TRBJ2-3, is GAGVSQTPSNKVTEKGKYVELRCDPISGHTALYWYRQSLGQGPEFLIYFQGTGAADDSGLPNDRFFAVRPEGSVSTLKIQRTERGDSAVYLCASSSTPPATQYFGPGTRLTVL.

CDR3 nucleotide sequence: TGCGCCAGCAGTCCGGGACTACGGAGCACAGATACGCAGTATTTT. Translating it yields CASSPGLRSTDTQYF. This sequence joins TRBV10-2 and TRBJ2-3; 7 bases map to TRBD2. Germline loops: CDR1 WSHSY, CDR2 SAAADI. The CDR3 loop spans 15 amino acids. V dropped 5 bases and J dropped 0; count of bases not matched to a gene: 5.

The rearrangement links TRBV2 to TRBJ2-2; the match to TRBD2 covers 9 bases. V lost 5 bases, J lost 3 bases, and 7 bases stayed unmatched. This CDR3 is built from 16 residues. The germline V gene encodes CDR1 SNHLY and CDR2 FYNNEI. This chain's CDR3 is CASSIIAGVDTGELFF. The CDR3 region has the DNA TGTGCCAGCAGTATTATAGCGGGAGTAGACACCGGGGAGCTGTTTTTT.

This clone was picked up one time. The J gene is TRBJ1-6, the V gene TRBV10-3; 10 positions match TRBD1. There are 15 residues in the CDR3. The germline gives CDR1 ENHRY, CDR2 SYGVKD. V shed 6 bases and J 6 bases; nucleotides not matched to a gene: 5. CDR3 DNA: TGTGCCATCAGGGAGACAGGGGGCGGTAATTCACCCCTCCACTTT. Residues: CAIRETGGGNSPLHF.

The chain employs TRBV5-1 and TRBJ1-6, with unresolved D. Germline V gene lookup returns CDR1 SGHRS and CDR2 YFSETQ. V was trimmed by 0 bases and J by 0 bases, leaving 7 bases between them. The CDR3 extends over 16 amino acids. The CDR3 DNA is TGCGCCAGCAGCTTGGGCCCAGGCTCCTATAATTCACCCCTCCACTTT. Translation gives CASSLGPGSYNSPLHF.